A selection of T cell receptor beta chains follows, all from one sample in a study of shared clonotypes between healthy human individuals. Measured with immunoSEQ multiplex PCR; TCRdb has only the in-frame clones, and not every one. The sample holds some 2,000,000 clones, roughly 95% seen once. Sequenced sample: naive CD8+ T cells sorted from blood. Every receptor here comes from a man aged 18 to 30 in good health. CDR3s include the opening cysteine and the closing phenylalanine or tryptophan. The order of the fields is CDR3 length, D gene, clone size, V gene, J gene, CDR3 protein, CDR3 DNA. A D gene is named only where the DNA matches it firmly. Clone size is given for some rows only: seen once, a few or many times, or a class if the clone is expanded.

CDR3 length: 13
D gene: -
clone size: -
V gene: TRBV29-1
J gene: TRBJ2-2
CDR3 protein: CSALKDNTGELFF
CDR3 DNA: TGCAGCGCATTAAAGGATAACACCGGGGAGCTGTTTTTT

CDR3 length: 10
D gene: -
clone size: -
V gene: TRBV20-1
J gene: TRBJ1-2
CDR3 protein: CSAPGSGYTF
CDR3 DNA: TGCAGTGCGCCGGGAAGCGGCTACACCTTC

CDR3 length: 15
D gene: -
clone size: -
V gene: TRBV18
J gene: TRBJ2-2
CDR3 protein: CASSPPKGYTGELFF
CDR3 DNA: TGTGCCAGCTCACCACCAAAGGGTTACACCGGGGAGCTGTTTTTT

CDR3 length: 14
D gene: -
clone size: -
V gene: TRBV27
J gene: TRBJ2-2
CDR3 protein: CASSPGTRPGELFF
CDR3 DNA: TGTGCCAGCAGTCCGGGGACCCGCCCCGGGGAGCTGTTTTTT

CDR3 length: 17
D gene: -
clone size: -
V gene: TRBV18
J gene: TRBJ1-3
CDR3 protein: CASSPSDGAGSGNTIYF
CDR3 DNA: TGTGCCAGCTCACCATCCGATGGGGCAGGGTCTGGAAACACCATATATTTT

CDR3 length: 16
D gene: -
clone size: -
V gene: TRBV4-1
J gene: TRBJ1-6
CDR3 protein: CASSQDRDTRVSPLHF
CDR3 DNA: TGCGCCAGCAGCCAAGATCGAGACACCCGCGTTTCACCCCTCCACTTT

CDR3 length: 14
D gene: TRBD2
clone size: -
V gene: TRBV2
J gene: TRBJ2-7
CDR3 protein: CASSEGLALGEQYF
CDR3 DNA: TGTGCCAGCAGTGAGGGACTAGCCTTGGGCGAGCAGTACTTC

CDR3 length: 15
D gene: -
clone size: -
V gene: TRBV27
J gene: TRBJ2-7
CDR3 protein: CASSLSGVGTYEQYF
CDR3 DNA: TGTGCCAGCAGTTTATCGGGGGTGGGGACCTACGAGCAGTACTTC

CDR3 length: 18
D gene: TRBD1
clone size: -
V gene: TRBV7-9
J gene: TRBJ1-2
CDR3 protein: CASSHRDREVRVKDGYTF
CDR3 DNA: TGTGCCAGCAGCCACCGGGACAGGGAAGTAAGGGTAAAGGATGGCTACACCTTC

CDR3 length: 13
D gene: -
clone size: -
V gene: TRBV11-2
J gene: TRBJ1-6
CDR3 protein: CASSPGQNSPLHF
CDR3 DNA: TGTGCCAGCAGCCCCGGACAGAATTCACCCCTCCACTTT

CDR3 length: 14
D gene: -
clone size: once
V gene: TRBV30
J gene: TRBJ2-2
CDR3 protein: CAWSLGPGTGELFF
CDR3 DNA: TGTGCCTGGAGTTTGGGGCCGGGTACCGGGGAGCTGTTTTTT

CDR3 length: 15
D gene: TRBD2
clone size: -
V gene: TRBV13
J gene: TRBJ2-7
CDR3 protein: CASSPNGRGSYEQYF
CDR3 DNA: TGTGCCAGCAGCCCTAACGGGAGGGGGTCCTACGAGCAGTACTTC